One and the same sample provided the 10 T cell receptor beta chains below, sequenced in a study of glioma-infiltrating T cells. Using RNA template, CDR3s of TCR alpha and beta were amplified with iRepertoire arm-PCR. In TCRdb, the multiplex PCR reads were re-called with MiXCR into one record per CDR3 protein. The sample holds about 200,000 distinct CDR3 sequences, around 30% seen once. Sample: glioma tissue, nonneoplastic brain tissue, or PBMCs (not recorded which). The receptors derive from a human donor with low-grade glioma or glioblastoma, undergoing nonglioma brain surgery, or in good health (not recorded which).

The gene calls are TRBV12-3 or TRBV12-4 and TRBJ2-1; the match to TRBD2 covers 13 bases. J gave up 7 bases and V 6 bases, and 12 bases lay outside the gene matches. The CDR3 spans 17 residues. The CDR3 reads CASRRLAGGPQTNEQFF. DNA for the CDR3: TGTGCCAGCAGAAGACTAGCGGGAGGCCCCCAAACAAATGAGCAGTTCTTC.

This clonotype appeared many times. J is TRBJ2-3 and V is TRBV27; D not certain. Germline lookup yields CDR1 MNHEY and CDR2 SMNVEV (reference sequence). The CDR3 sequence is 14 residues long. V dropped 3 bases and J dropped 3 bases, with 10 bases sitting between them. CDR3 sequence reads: CASSFSVRTDTQYF. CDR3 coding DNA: TGTGCCAGCAGTTTTTCAGTAAGGACAGATACGCAGTATTTT.

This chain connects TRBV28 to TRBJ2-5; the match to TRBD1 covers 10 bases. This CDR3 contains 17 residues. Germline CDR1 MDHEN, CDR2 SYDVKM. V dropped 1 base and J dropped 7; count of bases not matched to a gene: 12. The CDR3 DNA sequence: TGTGCCAGCAGTTTATCCCAACCGGGACAGGGGATGGGGACCCAGTACTTC. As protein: CASSLSQPGQGMGTQYF. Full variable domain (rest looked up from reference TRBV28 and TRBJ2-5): DVKVTQSSRYLVKRTGEKVFLECVQDMDHENMFWYRQDPGLGLRLIYFSYDVKMKEKGDIPEGYSVSREKKERFSLILESASTNQTSMYLCASSLSQPGQGMGTQYFGPGTRLLVL.

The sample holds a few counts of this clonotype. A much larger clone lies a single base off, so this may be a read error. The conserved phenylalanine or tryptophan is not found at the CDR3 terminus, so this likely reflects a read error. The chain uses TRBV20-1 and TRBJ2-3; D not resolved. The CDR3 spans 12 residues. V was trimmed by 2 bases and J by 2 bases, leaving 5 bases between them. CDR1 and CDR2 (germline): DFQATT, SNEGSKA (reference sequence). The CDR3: CSARTDTDTQYS. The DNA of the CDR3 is TGCAGTGCTAGAACTGACACAGATACGCAGTATTCT.

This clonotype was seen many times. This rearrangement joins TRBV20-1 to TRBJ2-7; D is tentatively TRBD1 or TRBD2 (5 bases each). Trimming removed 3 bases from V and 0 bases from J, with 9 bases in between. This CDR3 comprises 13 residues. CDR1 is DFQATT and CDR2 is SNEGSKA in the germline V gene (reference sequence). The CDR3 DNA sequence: TGCAGTGCTAGGCCAGGGAGCTCCTACGAGCAGTACTTC. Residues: CSARPGSSYEQYF.

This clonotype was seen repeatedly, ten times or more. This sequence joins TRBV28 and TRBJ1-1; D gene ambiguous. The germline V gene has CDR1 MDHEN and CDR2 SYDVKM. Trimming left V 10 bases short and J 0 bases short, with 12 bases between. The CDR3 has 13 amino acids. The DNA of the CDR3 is TGTGCCACCCTAACAGAGCTGAACACTGAAGCTTTCTTT. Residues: CATLTELNTEAFF.

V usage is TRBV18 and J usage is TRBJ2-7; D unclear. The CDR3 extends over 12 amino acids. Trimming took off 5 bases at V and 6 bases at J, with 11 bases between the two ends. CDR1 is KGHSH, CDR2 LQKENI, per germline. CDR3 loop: CASSVGSPEQYF. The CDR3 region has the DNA TGTGCCAGCTCAGTAGGGTCCCCCGAGCAGTACTTC.

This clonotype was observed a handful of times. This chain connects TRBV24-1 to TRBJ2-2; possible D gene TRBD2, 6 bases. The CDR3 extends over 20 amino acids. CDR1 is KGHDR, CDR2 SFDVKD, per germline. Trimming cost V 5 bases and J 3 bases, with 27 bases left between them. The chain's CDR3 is CATSGEISGRGVVDTGELFF. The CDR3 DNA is TGTGCCACCAGTGGAGAGATCTCAGGTCGCGGGGTCGTCGACACCGGGGAGCTGTTTTTT.

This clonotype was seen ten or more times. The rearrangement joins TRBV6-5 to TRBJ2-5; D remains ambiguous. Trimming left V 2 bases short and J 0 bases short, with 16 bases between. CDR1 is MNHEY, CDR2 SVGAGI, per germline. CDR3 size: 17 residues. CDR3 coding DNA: TGTGCCAGCAGTTACACCGCAGGAGTGGGATACCAAGAGACCCAGTACTTC. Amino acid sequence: CASSYTAGVGYQETQYF.

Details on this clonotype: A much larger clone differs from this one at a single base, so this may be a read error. Here the CDR3 reads CASSPQGNSGASVLTF. For the CDR3, the DNA is TGTGCCAGCAGCCCACAGGGGAACTCTGGGGCCAGCGTCCTGACTTTC. The chain carries TRBV6-1 and TRBJ2-6; 7 positions match TRBD1. CDR3 length: 16 amino acids. The germline V gene encodes CDR1 MNHNS and CDR2 SASEGT.